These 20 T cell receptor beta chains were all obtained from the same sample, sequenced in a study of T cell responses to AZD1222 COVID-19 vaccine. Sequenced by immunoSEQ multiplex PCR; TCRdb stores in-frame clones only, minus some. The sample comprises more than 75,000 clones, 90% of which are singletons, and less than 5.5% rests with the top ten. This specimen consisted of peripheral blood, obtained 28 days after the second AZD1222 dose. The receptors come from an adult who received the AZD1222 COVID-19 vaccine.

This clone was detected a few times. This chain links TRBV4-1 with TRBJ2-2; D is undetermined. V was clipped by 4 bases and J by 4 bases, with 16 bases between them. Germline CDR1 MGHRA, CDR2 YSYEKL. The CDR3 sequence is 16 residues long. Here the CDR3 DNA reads TGCGCCAGCAGCCCAGGTCGGGCCCGAGGCACCGGGGAGCTGTTTTTT. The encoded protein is CASSPGRARGTGELFF.

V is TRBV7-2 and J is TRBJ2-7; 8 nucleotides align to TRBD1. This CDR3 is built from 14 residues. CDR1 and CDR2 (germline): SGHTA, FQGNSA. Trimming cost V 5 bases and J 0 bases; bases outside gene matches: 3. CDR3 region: CASSIDRGSYEQYF. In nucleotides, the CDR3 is TGTGCCAGCAGCATCGACAGGGGCTCCTACGAGCAGTACTTC.

CDR3 residues: CASSYSRLGTGELFF. In DNA, the CDR3 is TGTGCCAGCAGTTACTCCCGGTTGGGAACCGGGGAGCTGTTTTTT. The chain has TRBV6-2 or TRBV6-3 and TRBJ2-2; D not resolved. Germline CDR1 MNHEY, CDR2 SVGEGT. CDR3 size: 15 residues. V was trimmed by 0 bases and J by 5 bases, leaving 10 bases between them.

CDR3 loop: CSASRVVAGGKYNEQFF. CDR3 nucleotides: TGCAGTGCTAGTCGCGTGGTAGCGGGGGGGAAATACAATGAGCAGTTCTTC. The chain couples TRBV20-1 to TRBJ2-1; TRBD2 matches at 11 bases. The V and J ends lost 3 bases and 4 bases, in that order; junction bases with no gene match: 11. The CDR3 runs to 17 residues. Germline loops: CDR1 DFQATT, CDR2 SNEGSKA (reference sequence).

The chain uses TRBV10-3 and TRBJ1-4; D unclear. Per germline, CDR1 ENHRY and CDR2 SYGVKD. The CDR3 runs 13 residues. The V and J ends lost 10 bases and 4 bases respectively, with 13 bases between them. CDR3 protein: CATGKSRNEKLFF. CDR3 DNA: TGTGCCACCGGGAAAAGCCGTAATGAAAAACTGTTTTTT.

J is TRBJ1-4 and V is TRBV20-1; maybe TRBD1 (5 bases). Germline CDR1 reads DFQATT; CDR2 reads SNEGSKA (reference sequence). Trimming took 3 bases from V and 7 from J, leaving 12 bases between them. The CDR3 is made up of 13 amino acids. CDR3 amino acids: CSASAQGTEKLFF. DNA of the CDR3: TGCAGTGCTAGTGCCCAGGGCACTGAAAAACTGTTTTTT.

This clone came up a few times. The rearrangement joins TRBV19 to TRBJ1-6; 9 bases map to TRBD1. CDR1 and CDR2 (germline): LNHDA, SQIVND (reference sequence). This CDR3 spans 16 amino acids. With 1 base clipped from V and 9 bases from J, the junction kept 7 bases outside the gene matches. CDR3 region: CASSIVTGTGISPLHF. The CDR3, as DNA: TGTGCCAGTAGTATAGTCACCGGGACAGGGATTTCACCCCTCCACTTT.

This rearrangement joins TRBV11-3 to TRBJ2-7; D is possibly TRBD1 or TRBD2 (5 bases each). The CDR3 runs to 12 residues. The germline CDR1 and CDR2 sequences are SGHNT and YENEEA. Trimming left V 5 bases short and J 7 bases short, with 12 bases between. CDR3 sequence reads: CASSQGPGEQYF. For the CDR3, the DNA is TGTGCCAGCAGCCAGGGTCCGGGAGAGCAGTACTTC.

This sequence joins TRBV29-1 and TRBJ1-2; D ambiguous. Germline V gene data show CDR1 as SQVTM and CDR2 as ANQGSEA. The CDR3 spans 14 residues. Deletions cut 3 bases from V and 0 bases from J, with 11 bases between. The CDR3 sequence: CSVDKLGTNYGYTF. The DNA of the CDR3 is TGCAGCGTTGATAAGTTGGGAACTAACTATGGCTACACCTTC.

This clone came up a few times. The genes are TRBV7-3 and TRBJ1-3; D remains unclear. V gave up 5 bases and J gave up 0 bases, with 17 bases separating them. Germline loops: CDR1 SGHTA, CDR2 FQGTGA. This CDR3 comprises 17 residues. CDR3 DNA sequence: TGTGCCAGCAGCAGCTCTACAGAGTTCTTCTCTGGAAACACCATATATTTT. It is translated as CASSSSTEFFSGNTIYF.

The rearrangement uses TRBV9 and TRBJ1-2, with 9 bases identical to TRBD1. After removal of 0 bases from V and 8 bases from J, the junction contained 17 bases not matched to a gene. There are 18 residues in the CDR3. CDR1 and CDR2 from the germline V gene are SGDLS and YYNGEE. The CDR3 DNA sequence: TGTGCCAGCAGCGTAGCCCCGTCTTTAACCGGGACAGGGTACGGCTACACCTTC. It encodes CASSVAPSLTGTGYGYTF.

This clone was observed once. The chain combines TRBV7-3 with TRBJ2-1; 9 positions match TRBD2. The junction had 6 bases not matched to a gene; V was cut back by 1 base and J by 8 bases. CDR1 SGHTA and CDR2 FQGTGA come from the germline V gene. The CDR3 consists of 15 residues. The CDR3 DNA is TGTGCCAGCAGCTTAAGCGGGGGGGCACTACATGAGCAGTTCTTC. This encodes CASSLSGGALHEQFF.

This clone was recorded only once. Here the CDR3 DNA reads TGTGCCAGCAGTCGTACCGGGAGCCTGAACGGCTACACCTTC. This codes for CASSRTGSLNGYTF. The rearrangement links TRBV25-1 to TRBJ1-2, with unresolved D. Per germline, CDR1 MGHDK and CDR2 SYGVNS. Between the trimmed V and J ends, which lost 5 bases and 8 bases, there was a span of 18 bases. The CDR3 spans 14 residues.

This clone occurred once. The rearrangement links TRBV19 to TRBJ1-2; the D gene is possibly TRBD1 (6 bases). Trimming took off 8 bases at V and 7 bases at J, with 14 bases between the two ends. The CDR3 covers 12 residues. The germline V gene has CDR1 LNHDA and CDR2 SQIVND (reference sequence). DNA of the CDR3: TGTGCCAGTTCAATCGGGGGCACTGGCTACACCTTC. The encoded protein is CASSIGGTGYTF. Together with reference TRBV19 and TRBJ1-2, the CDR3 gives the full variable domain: DGGITQSPKYLFRKEGQNVTLSCEQNLNHDAMYWYRQDPGQGLRLIYYSQIVNDFQKGDIAEGYSVSREKKESFPLTVTSAQKNPTAFYLCASSIGGTGYTFGSGTRLTVV.

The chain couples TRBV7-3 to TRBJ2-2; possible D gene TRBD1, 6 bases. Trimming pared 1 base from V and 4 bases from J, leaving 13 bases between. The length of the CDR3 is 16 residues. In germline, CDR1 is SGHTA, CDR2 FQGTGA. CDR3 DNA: TGTGCCAGCAGCTTAATGGGGTTGGGGGCCACCGGGGAGCTGTTTTTT. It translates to CASSLMGLGATGELFF.

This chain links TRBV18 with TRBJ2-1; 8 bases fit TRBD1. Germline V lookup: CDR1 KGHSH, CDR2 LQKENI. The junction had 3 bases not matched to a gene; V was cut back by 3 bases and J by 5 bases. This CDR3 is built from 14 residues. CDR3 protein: CASSPGQANNEQFF. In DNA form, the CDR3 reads TGTGCCAGCTCACCGGGACAGGCTAACAATGAGCAGTTCTTC.

The CDR3 reads CSASLNSGRGGANVLTF. DNA for the CDR3: TGCAGTGCTAGTTTAAATTCGGGACGAGGAGGGGCCAACGTCCTGACTTTC. The chain is built from TRBV20-1 and TRBJ2-6; the D call may be TRBD1 or TRBD2 (5 bases each). CDR3 size: 17 residues. V was cut by 3 bases and J by 4 bases, with 19 bases left in between. From germline, CDR1 is DFQATT and CDR2 SNEGSKA (reference sequence).

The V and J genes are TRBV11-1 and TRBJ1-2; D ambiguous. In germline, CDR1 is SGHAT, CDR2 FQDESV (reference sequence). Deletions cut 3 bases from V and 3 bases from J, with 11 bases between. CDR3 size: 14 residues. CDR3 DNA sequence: TGTGCCAGCAGCTTGGAGGAGGCGGACTATGGCTACACCTTC. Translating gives CASSLEEADYGYTF.

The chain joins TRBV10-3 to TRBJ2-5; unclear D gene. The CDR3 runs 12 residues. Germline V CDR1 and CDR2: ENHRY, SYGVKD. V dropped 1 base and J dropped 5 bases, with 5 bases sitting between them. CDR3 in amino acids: CAISEFGETQYF. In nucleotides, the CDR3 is TGTGCCATCAGTGAGTTCGGGGAGACCCAGTACTTC.

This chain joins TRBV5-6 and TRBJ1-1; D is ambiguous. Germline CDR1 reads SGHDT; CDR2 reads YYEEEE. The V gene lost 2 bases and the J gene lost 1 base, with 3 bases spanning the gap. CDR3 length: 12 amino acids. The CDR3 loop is CASSFWNTEAFF. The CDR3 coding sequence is TGTGCCAGCAGCTTTTGGAACACTGAAGCTTTCTTT.